Included here is one T cell receptor beta chain sequence, with context. The entry originates in a study of blood T cell repertoires in COVID-19. The wider study: Both acute and convalescent COVID-19 samples were obtained from the United States, Italy and Spain.

The method was immunoSEQ multiplex PCR; TCRdb's version includes in-frame clones alone and lacks a portion of them. Among roughly 380,000 clones listed, about 88% were seen once. In germline, CDR1 is MNHEY, CDR2 SVGEGT. V lost 3 bases to trimming and J lost 7 bases; unmatched junction nucleotides: 8. This CDR3 has 14 residues. This clonotype was sampled from a middle-aged woman with COVID-19, enrolled during active disease. Source material: peripheral blood. The J gene is TRBJ1-2, the V gene TRBV6-2 or TRBV6-3; 7 bases agree with TRBD1. In nucleotides, the CDR3 is TGTGCCAGCAGTTATGGTGGACAGGCCCCTGGCTACACCTTC. Its protein product is CASSYGGQAPGYTF.